One and the same sample provided the 8 T cell receptor beta chains below, sequenced in a study of regulatory T cells in long-lasting Graves disease listed by TCRdb under 2021. Library creation used multiplex PCR. Sequencing took place on an Illumina HiSeq 4000. TCR beta libraries were built with iRepertoire HTBI primers and Arm-PCR amplification of CDR3 regions. TCRdb ran its own pipeline on the public reads, namely fastp trimming at Q25 and MiXCR clone calling, and kept in-frame beta chains. One record per CDR3 amino acid sequence lists the most common genes and DNA. The sample has under 450,000 distinct CDR3 sequences on record, about an eighth of them singletons. The ten largest make up approximately 20% of the sample. The time point label of this sample denotes: newly diagnosed GD, antithyroid drugs for less than 3 months. For both TCR sequencing and RNA sequencing, RNA was extracted from PBMCs using TRIzol.

These data also formed part of another study, on T cells in Graves' hyperthyroidism and ophthalmopathy.

Sequencing was performed on peripheral blood mononuclear cells (PBMCs), taken at new diagnosis, from a patient treated with antithyroid drugs. The receptor set was obtained from a woman between 18 and 30 years old with Graves disease. Donor details come from another sample of the same person, matched by shared clones.

J is TRBJ2-2 and V is TRBV4-3; 8 bases are shared with TRBD2. Germline V gene sequence: CDR1 LGHNA, CDR2 YSLEER. The CDR3 spans 15 residues. The V segment lost 8 bases and the J segment 2 bases; nucleotides outside the gene matches: 7. In DNA form, the CDR3 reads TGCGCCAGCCGGCCGGGAGGGGTAAACACCGGGGAGCTGTTTTTT. Amino acids: CASRPGGVNTGELFF.

This clonotype occurred a few times. Written as DNA, the CDR3 is TGCGCCAGCAGTCCACACCACTTGACAGGGGGGAATCAGCCCCAGCATTTT. Its translation: CASSPHHLTGGNQPQHF. This chain joins TRBV4-1 and TRBJ1-5; 9 nucleotides align to TRBD1. Germline CDR1 reads MGHRA; CDR2 reads YSYEKL. V lost 6 bases to trimming and J lost 4 bases; unmatched junction nucleotides: 13. CDR3 length equals 17 residues.

The chain recombines TRBV9 with TRBJ1-6; no firm D call. There are 15 residues in the CDR3. Germline CDR1 reads SGDLS; CDR2 reads YYNGEE. With 3 bases removed from V and 9 bases from J, the gap between germline ends came to 16 bases. CDR3 in DNA: TGTGCCAGCAGCGCGGAACTGGAGATTGGTTCACCCCTCCACTTT. The encoded protein is CASSAELEIGSPLHF.

The gene calls are TRBV6-4 and TRBJ2-1, with 7 bases identical to TRBD2. This CDR3 is built from 11 residues. In germline, CDR1 is MRHNA, CDR2 SNTAGT. Losses at the gene ends were 10 bases for V and 9 bases for J; bases not matched to a gene: 6. This CDR3 is CATLGEGEQFF. DNA for the CDR3: TGTGCCACCCTGGGGGAGGGTGAGCAGTTCTTC.

Details on this clonotype: A much larger clone lies a single base off, so this may be a read error. This rearrangement joins TRBV27 to TRBJ1-2; 10 bases align to TRBD1. CDR3 length: 14 residues. Germline V CDR1 and CDR2: MNHEY, SMNVEV (reference sequence). DNA for the CDR3: TGTGCCGCAGCACGACAGGGGGCAGGCTATAGCTACACCTTC. Protein: CAAARQGAGYSYTF.

This clonotype was observed many times. The chain carries TRBV5-1 and TRBJ1-5, with 9 nucleotides matching TRBD1. Germline-derived CDR1 and CDR2 are SGHRS and YFSETQ. J lost 1 base, V lost 4 bases, and 3 bases had no gene match. The CDR3 is 15 residues long. The DNA of the CDR3 is TGCGCCAGCAGCAAGACAGGGGGGAGCAATCAGCCCCAGCATTTT. This sequence encodes CASSKTGGSNQPQHF.

This clonotype was picked up many times. The V and J genes are TRBV28 and TRBJ2-5; D remains unclear. This CDR3 comprises 12 residues. Germline V gene data show CDR1 as MDHEN and CDR2 as SYDVKM. Trimming took 4 bases from V and 0 from J, leaving 3 bases between them. The CDR3 region has the DNA TGTGCCAGCAGTTCGTACCAAGAGACCCAGTACTTC. It yields the protein CASSSYQETQYF.

This clonotype has ten or more counts. The chain carries TRBV5-1 and TRBJ1-4; D not certain. V dropped 0 bases and J dropped 0 bases, with 3 bases sitting between them. CDR3 length equals 14 residues. Germline CDR1 reads SGHRS; CDR2 reads YFSETQ. The DNA for the CDR3 is TGCGCCAGCAGCTTGGAGGCAACTAATGAAAAACTGTTTTTT. Translating it yields CASSLEATNEKLFF.